What follows describes a single TCR beta chain. This record comes from a study of blood T cell repertoires in COVID-19. Study-level background: The United States, Italy and Spain provided the acute and convalescent COVID-19 samples. PBMCs, B-cell-depleted T cells, or T cells were the source of the cDNA or gDNA that made up the material.

In the authors' methods: Estimation of nucleated cell counts was performed using reference gene primer amplification. Here immunoSEQ multiplex PCR was the method, and the copy in TCRdb shows in-frame clones only, minus some. V and J calls and clone size are those listed in that table; D and trimming were worked out from the DNA. The sample lists over 130,000 clones; 84% were seen once. The J segment lost 4 bases and the V segment lost 4 bases, leaving 8 bases of the junction unmatched. Germline lookup yields CDR1 LGHDT and CDR2 YNNKEL (reference sequence). There are 15 residues in the CDR3. Material: peripheral blood. The chain uses TRBV3-1 (or the pseudogene TRBV3-2) and TRBJ1-1; 8 bases are shared with TRBD1. The receptor was isolated from a man in his 70s with acute or convalescent COVID-19. CDR3 in DNA: TGTGCCAGCAGCCCTTTCACAGGGGGAGCCACTGAAGCTTTCTTT. Translating gives CASSPFTGGATEAFF.